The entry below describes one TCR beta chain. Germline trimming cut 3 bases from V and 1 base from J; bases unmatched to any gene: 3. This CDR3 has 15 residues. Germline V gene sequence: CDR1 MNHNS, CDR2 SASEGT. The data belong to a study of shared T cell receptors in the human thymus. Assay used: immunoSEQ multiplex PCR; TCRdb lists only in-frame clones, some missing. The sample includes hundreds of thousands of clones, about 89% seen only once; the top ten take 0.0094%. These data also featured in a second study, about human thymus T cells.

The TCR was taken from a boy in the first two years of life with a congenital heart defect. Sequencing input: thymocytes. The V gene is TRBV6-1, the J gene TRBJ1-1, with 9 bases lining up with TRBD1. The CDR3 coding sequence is TGTGCCAGCAGTGATGGACAGGGGAGGAACACTGAAGCTTTCTTT. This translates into CASSDGQGRNTEAFF.